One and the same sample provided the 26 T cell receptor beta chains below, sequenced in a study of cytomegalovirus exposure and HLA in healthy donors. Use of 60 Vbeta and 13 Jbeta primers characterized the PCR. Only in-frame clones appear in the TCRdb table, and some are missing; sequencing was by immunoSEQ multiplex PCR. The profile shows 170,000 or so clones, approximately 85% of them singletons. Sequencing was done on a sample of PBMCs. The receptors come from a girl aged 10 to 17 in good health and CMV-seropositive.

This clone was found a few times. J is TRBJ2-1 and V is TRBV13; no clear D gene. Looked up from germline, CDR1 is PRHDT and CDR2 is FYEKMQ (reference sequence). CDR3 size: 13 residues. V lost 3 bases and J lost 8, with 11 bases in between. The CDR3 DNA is TGTGCCAGCAGCTTGGCACCTCGGGATGAGCAGTTCTTC. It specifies CASSLAPRDEQFF.

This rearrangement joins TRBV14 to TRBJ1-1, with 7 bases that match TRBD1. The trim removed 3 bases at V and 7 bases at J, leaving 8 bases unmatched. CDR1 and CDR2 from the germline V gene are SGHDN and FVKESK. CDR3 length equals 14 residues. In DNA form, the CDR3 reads TGTGCCAGCAGCCAGCGGGACAGAAAGCTTGAAGCTTTCTTT. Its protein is CASSQRDRKLEAFF. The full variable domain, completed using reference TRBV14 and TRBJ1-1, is EAGVTQFPSHSVIEKGQTVTLRCDPISGHDNLYWYRRVMGKEIKFLLHFVKESKQDESGMPNNRFLAERTGGTYSTLKVQPAELEDSGVYFCASSQRDRKLEAFFGQGTRLTVV.

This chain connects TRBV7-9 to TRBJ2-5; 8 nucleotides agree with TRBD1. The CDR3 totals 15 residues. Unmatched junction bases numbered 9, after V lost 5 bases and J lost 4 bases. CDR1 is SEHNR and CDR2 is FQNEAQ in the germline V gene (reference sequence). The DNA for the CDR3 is TGTGCCAGCAGCCTAACAGGGGGGCAGAGAGAGACCCAGTACTTC. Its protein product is CASSLTGGQRETQYF.

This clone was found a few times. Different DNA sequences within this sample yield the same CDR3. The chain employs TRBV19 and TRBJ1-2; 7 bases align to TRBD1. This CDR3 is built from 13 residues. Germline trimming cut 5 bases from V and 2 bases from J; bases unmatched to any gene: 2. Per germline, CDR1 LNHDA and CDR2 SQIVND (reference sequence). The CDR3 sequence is CASSRTGNYGYTF. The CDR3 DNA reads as TGTGCCAGTAGTCGGACAGGCAACTATGGCTACACCTTC.

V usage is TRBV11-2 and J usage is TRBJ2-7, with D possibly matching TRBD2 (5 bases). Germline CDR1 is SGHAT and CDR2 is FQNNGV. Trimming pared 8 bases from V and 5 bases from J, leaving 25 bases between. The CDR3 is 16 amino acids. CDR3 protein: CASGPIRDTAGDEQYF. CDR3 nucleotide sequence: TGTGCCAGCGGCCCGATACGTGACACTGCCGGGGACGAGCAGTACTTC.

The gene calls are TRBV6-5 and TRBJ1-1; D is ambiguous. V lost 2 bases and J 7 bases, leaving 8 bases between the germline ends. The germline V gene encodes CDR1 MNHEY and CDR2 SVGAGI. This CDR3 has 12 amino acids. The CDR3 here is CASSYGGVEAFF. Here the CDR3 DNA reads TGTGCCAGCAGTTACGGTGGAGTTGAAGCTTTCTTT.

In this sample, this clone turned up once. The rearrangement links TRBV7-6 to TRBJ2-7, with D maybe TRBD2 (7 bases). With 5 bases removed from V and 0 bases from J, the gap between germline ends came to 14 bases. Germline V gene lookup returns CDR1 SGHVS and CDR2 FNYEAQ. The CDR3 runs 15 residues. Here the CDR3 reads CASSTGAGASYEQYF. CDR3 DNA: TGTGCCAGCAGCACCGGTGCGGGGGCCTCCTACGAGCAGTACTTC.

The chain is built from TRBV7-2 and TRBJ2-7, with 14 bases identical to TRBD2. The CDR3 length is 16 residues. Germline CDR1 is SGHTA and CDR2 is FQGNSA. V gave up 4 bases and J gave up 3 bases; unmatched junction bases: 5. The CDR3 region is CASSSLGTSGGYEQYF. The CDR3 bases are TGTGCCAGCAGCTCGCTCGGGACTAGCGGGGGCTACGAGCAGTACTTC.

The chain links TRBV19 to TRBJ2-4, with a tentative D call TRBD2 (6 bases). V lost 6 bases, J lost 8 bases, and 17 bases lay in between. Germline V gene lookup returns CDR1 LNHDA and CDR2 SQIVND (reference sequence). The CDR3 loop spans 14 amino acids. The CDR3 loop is CASRDRMGGHIQYF. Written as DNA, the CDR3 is TGTGCCAGTAGGGACCGAATGGGGGGTCACATTCAGTACTTC.

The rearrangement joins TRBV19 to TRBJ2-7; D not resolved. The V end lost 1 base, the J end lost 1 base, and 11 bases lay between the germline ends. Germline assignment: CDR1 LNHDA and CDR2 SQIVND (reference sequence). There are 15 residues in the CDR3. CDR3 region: CASSIGASHSYEQYF. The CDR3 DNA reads TGTGCCAGTAGTATAGGGGCGTCCCATTCCTACGAGCAGTACTTC.

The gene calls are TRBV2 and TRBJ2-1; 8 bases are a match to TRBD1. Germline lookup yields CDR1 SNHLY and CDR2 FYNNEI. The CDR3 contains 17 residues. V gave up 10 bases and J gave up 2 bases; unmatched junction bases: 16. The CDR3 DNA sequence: TGTGCCACCACGGACAGGGAAGTCGCGAGGGCCTACAATGAGCAGTTCTTC. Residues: CATTDREVARAYNEQFF.

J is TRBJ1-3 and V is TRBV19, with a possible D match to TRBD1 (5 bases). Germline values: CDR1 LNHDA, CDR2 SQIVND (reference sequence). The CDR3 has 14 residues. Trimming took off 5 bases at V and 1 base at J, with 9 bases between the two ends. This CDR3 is CASSLTGSGNTIYF. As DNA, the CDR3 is TGTGCCAGTAGTCTAACAGGTTCTGGAAACACCATATATTTT.

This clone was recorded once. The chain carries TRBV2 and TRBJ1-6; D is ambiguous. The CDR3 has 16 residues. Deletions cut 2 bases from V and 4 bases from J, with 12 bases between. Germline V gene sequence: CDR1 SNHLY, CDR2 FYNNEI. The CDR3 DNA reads TGTGCCAGCAGTGAACGCGTCGCCTTGTATAATTCACCCCTCCACTTT. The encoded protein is CASSERVALYNSPLHF.

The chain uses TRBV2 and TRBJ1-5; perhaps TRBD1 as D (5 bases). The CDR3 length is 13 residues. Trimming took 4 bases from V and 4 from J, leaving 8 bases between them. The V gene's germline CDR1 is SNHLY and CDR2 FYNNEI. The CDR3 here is CASSVQGNQPQHF. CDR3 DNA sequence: TGTGCCAGCAGTGTTCAGGGTAATCAGCCCCAGCATTTT.

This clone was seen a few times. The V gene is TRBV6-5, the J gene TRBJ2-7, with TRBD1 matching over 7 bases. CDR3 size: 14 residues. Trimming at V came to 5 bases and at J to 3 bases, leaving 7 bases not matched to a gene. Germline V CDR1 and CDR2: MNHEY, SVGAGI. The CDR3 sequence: CASSARDSLYEQYF. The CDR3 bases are TGTGCCAGCAGTGCCAGGGACAGCCTCTACGAGCAGTACTTC.

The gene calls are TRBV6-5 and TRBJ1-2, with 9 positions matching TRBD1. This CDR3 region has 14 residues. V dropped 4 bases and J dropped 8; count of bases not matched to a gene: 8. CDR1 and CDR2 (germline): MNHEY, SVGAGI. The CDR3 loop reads CASSSNRDREGYTF. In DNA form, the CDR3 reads TGTGCCAGCAGTTCAAACCGGGACAGGGAGGGCTACACCTTC.

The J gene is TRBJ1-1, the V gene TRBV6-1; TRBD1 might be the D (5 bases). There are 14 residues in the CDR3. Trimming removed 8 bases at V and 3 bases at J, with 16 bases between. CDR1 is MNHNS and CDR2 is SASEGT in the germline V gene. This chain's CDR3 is CASLWTRRDTEAFF. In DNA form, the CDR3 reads TGTGCCAGCCTATGGACAAGGAGGGACACTGAAGCTTTCTTT.

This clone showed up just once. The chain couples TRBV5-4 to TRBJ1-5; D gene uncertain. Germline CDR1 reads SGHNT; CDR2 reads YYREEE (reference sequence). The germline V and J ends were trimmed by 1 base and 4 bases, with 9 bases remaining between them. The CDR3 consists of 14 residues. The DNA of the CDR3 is TGTGCCAGCAGCTTGTCCGGGAAAAATCAGCCCCAGCATTTT. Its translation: CASSLSGKNQPQHF. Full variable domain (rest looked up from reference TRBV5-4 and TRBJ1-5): ETGVTQSPTHLIKTRGQQVTLRCSSQSGHNTVSWYQQALGQGPQFIFQYYREEENGRGNFPPRFSGLQFPNYSSELNVNALELDDSALYLCASSLSGKNQPQHFGDGTRLSIL.

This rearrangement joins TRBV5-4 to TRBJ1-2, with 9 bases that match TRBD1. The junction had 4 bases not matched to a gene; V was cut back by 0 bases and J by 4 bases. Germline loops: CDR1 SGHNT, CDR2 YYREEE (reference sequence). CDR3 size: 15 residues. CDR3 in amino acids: CASSLGGQGLYGYTF. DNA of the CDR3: TGTGCCAGCAGCTTGGGGGGACAGGGACTCTATGGCTACACCTTC.

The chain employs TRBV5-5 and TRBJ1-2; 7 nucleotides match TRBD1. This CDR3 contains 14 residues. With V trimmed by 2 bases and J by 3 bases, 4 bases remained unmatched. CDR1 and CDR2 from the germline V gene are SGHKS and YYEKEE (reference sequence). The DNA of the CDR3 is TGTGCCAGCAGCTTCTACACAGGGGACTATGGCTACACCTTC. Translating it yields CASSFYTGDYGYTF. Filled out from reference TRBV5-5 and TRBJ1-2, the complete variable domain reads DAGVTQSPTHLIKTRGQQVTLRCSPISGHKSVSWYQQVLGQGPQFIFQYYEKEERGRGNFPDRFSARQFPNYSSELNVNALLLGDSALYLCASSFYTGDYGYTFGSGTRLTVV.

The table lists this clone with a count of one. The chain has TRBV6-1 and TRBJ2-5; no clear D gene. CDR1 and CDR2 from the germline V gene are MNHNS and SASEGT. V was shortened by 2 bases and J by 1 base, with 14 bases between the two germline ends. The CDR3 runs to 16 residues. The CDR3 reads CASSEPMPETQETQYF. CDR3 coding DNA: TGTGCCAGCAGTGAACCAATGCCAGAAACCCAAGAGACCCAGTACTTC.

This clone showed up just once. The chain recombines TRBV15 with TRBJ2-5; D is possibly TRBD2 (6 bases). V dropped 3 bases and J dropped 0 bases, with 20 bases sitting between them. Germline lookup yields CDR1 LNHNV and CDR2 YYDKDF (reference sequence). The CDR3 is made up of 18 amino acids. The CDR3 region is CATSRGSRGLSYQETQYF. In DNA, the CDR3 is TGTGCCACCAGCAGGGGTTCTCGGGGACTGTCATACCAAGAGACCCAGTACTTC.

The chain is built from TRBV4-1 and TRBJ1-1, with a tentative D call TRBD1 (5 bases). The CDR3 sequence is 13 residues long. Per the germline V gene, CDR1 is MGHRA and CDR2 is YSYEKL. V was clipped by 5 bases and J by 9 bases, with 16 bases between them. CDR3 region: CASSNLGGDKAFF. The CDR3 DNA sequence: TGCGCCAGCAGCAACCTGGGAGGGGATAAAGCTTTCTTT.

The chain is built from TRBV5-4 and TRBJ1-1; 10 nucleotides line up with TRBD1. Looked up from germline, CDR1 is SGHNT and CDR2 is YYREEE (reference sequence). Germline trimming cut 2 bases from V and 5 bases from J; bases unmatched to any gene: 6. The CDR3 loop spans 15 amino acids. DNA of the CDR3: TGTGCCAGCAGCTTTGACAGGGGGCGTAGGACTGAAGCTTTCTTT. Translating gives CASSFDRGRRTEAFF. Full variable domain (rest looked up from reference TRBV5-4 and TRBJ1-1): ETGVTQSPTHLIKTRGQQVTLRCSSQSGHNTVSWYQQALGQGPQFIFQYYREEENGRGNFPPRFSGLQFPNYSSELNVNALELDDSALYLCASSFDRGRRTEAFFGQGTRLTVV.

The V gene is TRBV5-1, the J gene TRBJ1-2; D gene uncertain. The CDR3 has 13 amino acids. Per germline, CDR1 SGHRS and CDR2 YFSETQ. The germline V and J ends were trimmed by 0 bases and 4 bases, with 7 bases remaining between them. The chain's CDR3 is CASSLASGYGYTF. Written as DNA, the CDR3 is TGCGCCAGCAGCTTGGCCAGCGGCTATGGCTACACCTTC. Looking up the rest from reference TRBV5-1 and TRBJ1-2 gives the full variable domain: KAGVTQTPRYLIKTRGQQVTLSCSPISGHRSVSWYQQTPGQGLQFLFEYFSETQRNKGNFPGRFSGRQFSNSRSEMNVSTLELGDSALYLCASSLASGYGYTFGSGTRLTVV.

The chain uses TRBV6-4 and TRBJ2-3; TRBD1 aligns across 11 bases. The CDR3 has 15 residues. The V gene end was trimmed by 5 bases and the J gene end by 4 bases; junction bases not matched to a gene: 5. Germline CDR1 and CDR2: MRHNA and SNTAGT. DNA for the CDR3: TGTGCCAGCAGTAGGACAGGGGGCAAGGCAGATACGCAGTATTTT. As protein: CASSRTGGKADTQYF.